This TCR beta chain was captured by sequencing in a study of T cell responses to AZD1222 COVID-19 vaccine. Study observations and caveats: Regions 160-218 and 743-854 dominated among vaccine-associated CD4 TCRs spanning spike. Baseline serostatus was positive in only six AZD1222 recipients.

Germline values: CDR1 SGHRS, CDR2 YFSETQ. The CDR3 sequence is 12 residues long. Trimming pared 3 bases from V and 9 bases from J, leaving 7 bases between. Libraries were prepared by immunoSEQ multiplex PCR; TCRdb keeps only in-frame clonotypes and omits some of them. Of over 100,000 clones in the sample, over 75% are singletons; the top ten hold roughly 4%. Concerning this clone itself: What it binds is not known.

The source was peripheral blood, collected on day 0 of AZD1222 vaccination. The chain is built from TRBV5-1 and TRBJ2-6; D is possibly TRBD1 (6 bases). This TCR came from an adult in good health. The CDR3, as DNA: TGCGCCAGCAGCTGGGACAACAACGTCCTGACTTTC. It encodes CASSWDNNVLTF.